The present TCR beta chain was sequenced within a study of cytomegalovirus exposure and HLA in healthy donors. Findings and limits, study-wide: Follow-up analysis later connected one missense variant in DCLRE1C with trimming of TCR beta V- and J-genes.

Trimming took 0 bases from V and 3 from J; bases not matched to a gene: 9. The V gene's germline CDR1 is SGDLS and CDR2 YYNGEE. The CDR3 spans 16 residues. This PCR relied on a set of 60 Vbeta primers and 13 Jbeta primers. Sequencing used immunoSEQ multiplex PCR; TCRdb keeps in-frame clones, though not all of them. Altogether 95,000 to 110,000 clones are present, 76% being singletons, with the ten largest covering approximately 10%. Concerning this clone itself: The antigen remains undetermined.

The sequence was collected from a woman under 30 in good health and CMV-seropositive. J is TRBJ2-7 and V is TRBV9, with TRBD1 matching 7 bases. Sequenced sample: PBMCs. CDR3 in DNA: TGTGCCAGCAGCGTAGGAGTGGGACAGCTTAACTACGAGCAGTACTTC. Residues: CASSVGVGQLNYEQYF.